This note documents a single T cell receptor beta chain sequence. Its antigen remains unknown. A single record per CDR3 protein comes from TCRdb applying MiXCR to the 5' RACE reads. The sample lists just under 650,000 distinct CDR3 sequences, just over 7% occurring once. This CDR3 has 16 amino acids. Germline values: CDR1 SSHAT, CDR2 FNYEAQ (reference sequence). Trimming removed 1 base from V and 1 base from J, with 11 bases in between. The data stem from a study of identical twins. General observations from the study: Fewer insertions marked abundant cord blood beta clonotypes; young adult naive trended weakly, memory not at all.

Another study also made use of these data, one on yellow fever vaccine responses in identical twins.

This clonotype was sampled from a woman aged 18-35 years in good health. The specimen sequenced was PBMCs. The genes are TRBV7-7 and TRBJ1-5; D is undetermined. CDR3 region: CASSLVYNGSNQPQHF. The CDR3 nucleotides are TGTGCCAGCAGCTTAGTGTACAATGGGAGCAATCAGCCCCAGCATTTT.